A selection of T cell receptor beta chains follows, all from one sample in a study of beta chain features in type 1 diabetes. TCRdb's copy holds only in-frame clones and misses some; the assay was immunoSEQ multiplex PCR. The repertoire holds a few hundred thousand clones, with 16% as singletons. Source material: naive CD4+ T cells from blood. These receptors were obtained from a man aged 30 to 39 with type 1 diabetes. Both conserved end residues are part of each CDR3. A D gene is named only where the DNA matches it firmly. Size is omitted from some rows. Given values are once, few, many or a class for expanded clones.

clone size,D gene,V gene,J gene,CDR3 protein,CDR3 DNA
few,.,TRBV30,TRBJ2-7,CAWSVRGHMLRTSAYEQYF,TGTGCCTGGAGTGTAAGAGGTCACATGCTCCGAACTTCCGCCTACGAGCAGTACTTC
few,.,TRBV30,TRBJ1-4,CAWSGEKLFF,TGTGCCTGGAGTGGTGAAAAACTGTTTTTT
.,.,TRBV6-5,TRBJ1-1,CASSYPGTQEAFF,TGTGCCAGCAGTTACCCAGGGACCCAAGAAGCTTTCTTT
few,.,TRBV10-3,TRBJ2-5,CAISASGGETQYF,TGTGCCATCAGTGCCTCAGGGGGGGAGACCCAGTACTTC
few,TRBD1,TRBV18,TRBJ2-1,CASSAYRGPLEFF,TGTGCCAGCTCAGCTTACAGGGGCCCTCTGGAGTTCTTC
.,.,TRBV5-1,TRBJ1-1,CASSLIQRSLEAFF,TGCGCCAGCAGCTTAATACAGCGATCTCTTGAAGCTTTCTTT
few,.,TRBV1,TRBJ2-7,CTSSQELGTTGMSFHEQYF,TGCACCAGCAGCCAAGAATTAGGGACTACGGGAATGAGCTTCCACGAGCAGTACTTC
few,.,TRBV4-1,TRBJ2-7,CASSGRAYEQYF,TGCGCCAGCAGCGGACGAGCGTACGAGCAGTACTTC
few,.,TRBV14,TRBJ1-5,CASSVGAGQPQHF,TGTGCCAGCAGCGTGGGTGCCGGTCAGCCCCAGCATTTT
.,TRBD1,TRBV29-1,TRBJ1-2,CSVEATGLYGYTF,TGCAGCGTTGAGGCGACAGGGCTCTATGGCTACACCTTC
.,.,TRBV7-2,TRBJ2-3,CASSYTDTQYF,TGTGCCAGCAGCTACACAGATACGCAGTATTTT
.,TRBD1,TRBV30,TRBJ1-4,CAWEGRGQREKLFF,TGTGCCTGGGAGGGAAGGGGGCAACGAGAAAAACTGTTTTTT
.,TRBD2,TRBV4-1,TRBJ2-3,CASSQGNSGSTDTQYF,TGCGCCAGCAGCCAAGGAAATAGCGGGAGCACAGATACGCAGTATTTT
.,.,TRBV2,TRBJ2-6,CASSGPGASSGANVLTF,TGTGCCAGCAGCGGTCCAGGGGCGAGCTCTGGGGCCAACGTCCTGACTTTC
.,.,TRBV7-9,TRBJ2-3,CASSLVGISTDTQYF,TGTGCCAGCAGCTTAGTGGGCATCAGCACAGATACGCAGTATTTT
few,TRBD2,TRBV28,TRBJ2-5,CASSHAASGPGTQYF,TGTGCCAGCAGTCATGCGGCTAGCGGTCCCGGGACCCAGTACTTC
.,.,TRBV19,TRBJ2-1,CASSIAISEQFF,TGTGCCAGTAGTATAGCGATCAGCGAGCAGTTCTTC
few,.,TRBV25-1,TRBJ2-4,CASRETGSKNIQYF,TGTGCCAGCAGGGAGACAGGTTCCAAAAACATTCAGTACTTC
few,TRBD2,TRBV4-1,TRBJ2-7,CASSQVPSREHGYEQYF,TGCGCCAGCAGCCAAGTACCCTCGCGGGAGCATGGGTACGAGCAGTACTTC
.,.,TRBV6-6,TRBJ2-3,CASSYTPTSTDTQYF,TGTGCCAGCAGTTATACCCCAACGAGCACAGATACGCAGTATTTT